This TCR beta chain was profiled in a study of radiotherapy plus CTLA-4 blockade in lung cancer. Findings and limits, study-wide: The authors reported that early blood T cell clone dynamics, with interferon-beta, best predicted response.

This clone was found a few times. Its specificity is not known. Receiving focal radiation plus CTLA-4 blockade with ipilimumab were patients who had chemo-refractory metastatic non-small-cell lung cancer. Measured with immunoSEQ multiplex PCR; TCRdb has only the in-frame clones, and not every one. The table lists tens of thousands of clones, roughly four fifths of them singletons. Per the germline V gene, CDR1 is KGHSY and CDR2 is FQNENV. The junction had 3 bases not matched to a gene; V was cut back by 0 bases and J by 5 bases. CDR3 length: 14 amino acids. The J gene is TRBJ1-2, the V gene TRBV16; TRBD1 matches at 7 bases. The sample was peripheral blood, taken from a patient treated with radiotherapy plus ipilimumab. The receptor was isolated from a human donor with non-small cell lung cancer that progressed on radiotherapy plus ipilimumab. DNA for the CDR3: TGTGCCAGCAGCCAATCTGGGACAGTTTATGGCTACACCTTC. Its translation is CASSQSGTVYGYTF.